This TCR beta chain was obtained from a study of cytomegalovirus exposure and HLA in healthy donors. Study-wide results and caveats: There were some V segments, including TRBV6-2 and TRBV6-3, excluded as indistinguishable. The study flagged some 170 TCR beta chains as cytomegalovirus-associated. Researchers reported in a later analysis that a missense DCLRE1C variant was tied to TCR beta V- and J-gene trimming.

Comments on this clone: Its target is not known.

13 Jbeta primers and 60 Vbeta primers were used for the PCR. Authors' analysis steps: Unique TCR beta chains totaled roughly 80 million in a later count, with approximately 11 million of them shared. Profiling relied on immunoSEQ multiplex PCR, and the TCRdb table lists in-frame clones only, not all of them. That table gives V, J and clone size, and the DNA gave D and trimming. This table holds tens of thousands of clones, roughly 83% found once. The length of the CDR3 is 15 residues. V was cut by 6 bases and J by 0 bases, with 15 bases left in between. CDR1 and CDR2 (germline): SGHDT, YYEEEE. Sample: PBMCs. This TCR came from a woman aged 40 to 50 in good health and CMV-seropositive. V usage is TRBV5-6 and J usage is TRBJ2-5; tentatively, D is TRBD2 (5 bases). CDR3 residues: CASIPAGGYQETQYF. In nucleotides, the CDR3 is TGTGCCAGCATCCCCGCAGGAGGATACCAAGAGACCCAGTACTTC.